This TCR beta chain emerged from a study of cytomegalovirus exposure and HLA in healthy donors. This CDR3 spans 17 amino acids. The trim removed 4 bases at V and 4 bases at J, leaving 8 bases unmatched. Germline values: CDR1 SGHKS, CDR2 YYEKEE (reference sequence). The data were produced by immunoSEQ multiplex PCR, yet TCRdb's version contains in-frame clones alone and is incomplete. The repertoire holds 40,000 to 55,000 clones, roughly 85% seen once, with about 6.7% in the top ten. The chain combines TRBV5-5 with TRBJ2-1, with TRBD2 identical over 13 bases. Material: PBMCs. This sequence was found in a woman aged 25-40 years in good health and CMV-seronegative. This chain's CDR3 is CASSIGTSGTFYNEQFF. Written as DNA, the CDR3 is TGTGCCAGCAGCATAGGGACTAGCGGGACCTTTTACAATGAGCAGTTCTTC.